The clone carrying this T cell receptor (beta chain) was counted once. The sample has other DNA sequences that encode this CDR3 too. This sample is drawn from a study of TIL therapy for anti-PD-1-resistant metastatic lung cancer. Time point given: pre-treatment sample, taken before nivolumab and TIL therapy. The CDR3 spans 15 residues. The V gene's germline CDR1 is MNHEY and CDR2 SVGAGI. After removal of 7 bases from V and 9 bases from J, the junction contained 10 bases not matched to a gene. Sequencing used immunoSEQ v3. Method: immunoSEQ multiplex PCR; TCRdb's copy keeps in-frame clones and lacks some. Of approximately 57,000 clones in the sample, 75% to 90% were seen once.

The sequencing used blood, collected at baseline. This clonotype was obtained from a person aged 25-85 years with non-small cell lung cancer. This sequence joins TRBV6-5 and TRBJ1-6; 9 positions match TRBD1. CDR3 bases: TGTGCCAGCAAGACTGGGGACAGGGAAGGTTCACCCCTCCACTTT. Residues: CASKTGDREGSPLHF.